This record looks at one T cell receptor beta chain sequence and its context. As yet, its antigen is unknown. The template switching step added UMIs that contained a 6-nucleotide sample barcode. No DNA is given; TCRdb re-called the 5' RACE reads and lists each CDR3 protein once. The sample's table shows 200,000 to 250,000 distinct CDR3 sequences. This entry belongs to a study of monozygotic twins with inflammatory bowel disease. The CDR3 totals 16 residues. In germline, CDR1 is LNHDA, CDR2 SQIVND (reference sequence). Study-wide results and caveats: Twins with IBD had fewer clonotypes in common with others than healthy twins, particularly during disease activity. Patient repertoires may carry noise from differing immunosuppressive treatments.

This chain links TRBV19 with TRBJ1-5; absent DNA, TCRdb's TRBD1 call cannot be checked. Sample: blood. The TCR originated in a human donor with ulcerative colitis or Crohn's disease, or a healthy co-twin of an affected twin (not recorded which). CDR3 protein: CASSIWAGASNQPQHF.